This T cell receptor beta chain comes out of a study of cytomegalovirus exposure and HLA in healthy donors. Vbeta (60) and Jbeta (13) primers were used in the PCR. Method: immunoSEQ multiplex PCR; TCRdb's copy keeps in-frame clones and lacks some. The repertoire holds about 80,000 clones, with more than 50% as singletons. From germline, CDR1 is WSHSY and CDR2 SAAADI. The CDR3 is made up of 15 amino acids. V lost 4 bases and J 5 bases, leaving 17 bases between the germline ends. V is TRBV10-2 and J is TRBJ2-5, with D possibly matching TRBD2 (6 bases). This clonotype originated in a male donor in good health and CMV-seropositive. The sequenced sample consisted of PBMCs. The CDR3 nucleotides read TGCGCCAGCAGTGGGGACGGAGGGGTTGGGGAGACCCAGTACTTC. Amino acids: CASSGDGGVGETQYF.